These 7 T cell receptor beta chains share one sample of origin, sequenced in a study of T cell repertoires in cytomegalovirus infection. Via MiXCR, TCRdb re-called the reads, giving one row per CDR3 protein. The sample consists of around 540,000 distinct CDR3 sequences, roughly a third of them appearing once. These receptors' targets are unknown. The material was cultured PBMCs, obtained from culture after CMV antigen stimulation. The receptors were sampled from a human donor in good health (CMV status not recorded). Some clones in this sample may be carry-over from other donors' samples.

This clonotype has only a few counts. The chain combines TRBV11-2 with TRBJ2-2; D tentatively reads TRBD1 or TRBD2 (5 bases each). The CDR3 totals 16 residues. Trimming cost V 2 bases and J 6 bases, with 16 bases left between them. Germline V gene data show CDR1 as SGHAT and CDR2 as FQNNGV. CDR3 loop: CASSLYQGRGSGELFF. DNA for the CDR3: TGTGCCAGCAGCTTATATCAGGGACGAGGCTCCGGGGAGCTGTTTTTT.

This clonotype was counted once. The CDR3 is CATGPGLEKLFF. For the CDR3, the DNA is TGTGCCACGGGACCGGGTCTCGAAAAACTGTTTTTT. This sequence joins TRBV10-3 and TRBJ1-4, with D maybe TRBD1 (5 bases). Per germline, CDR1 ENHRY and CDR2 SYGVKD. This CDR3 has 12 amino acids. Trimming removed 10 bases at V and 8 bases at J, with 14 bases between.

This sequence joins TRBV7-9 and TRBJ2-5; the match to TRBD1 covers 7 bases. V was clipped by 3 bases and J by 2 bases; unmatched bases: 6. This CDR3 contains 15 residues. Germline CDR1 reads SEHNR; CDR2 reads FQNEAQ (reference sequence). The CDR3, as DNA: TGTGCCAGCAGCTTGGGGGACAGTACGCAAGAGACCCAGTACTTC. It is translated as CASSLGDSTQETQYF.

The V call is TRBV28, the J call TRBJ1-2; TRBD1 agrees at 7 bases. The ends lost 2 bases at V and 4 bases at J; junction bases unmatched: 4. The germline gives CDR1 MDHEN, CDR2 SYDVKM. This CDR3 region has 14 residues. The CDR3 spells CASSLTGVGYGYTF. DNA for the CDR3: TGTGCCAGCAGTTTAACAGGGGTGGGCTATGGCTACACCTTC.

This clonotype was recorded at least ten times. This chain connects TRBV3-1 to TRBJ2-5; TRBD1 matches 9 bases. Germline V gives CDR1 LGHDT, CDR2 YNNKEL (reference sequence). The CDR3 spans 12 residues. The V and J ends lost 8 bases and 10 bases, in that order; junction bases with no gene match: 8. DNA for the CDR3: TGTGCCAGCTACCAACAGGGGGCGGTCCAGTACTTC. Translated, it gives CASYQQGAVQYF.

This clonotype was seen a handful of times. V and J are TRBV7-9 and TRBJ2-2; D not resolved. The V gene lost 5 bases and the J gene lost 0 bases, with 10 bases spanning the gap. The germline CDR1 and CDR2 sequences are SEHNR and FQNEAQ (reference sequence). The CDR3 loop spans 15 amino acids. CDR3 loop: CASSPTRTNTGELFF. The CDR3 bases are TGTGCCAGCAGCCCAACCCGAACGAACACCGGGGAGCTGTTTTTT.

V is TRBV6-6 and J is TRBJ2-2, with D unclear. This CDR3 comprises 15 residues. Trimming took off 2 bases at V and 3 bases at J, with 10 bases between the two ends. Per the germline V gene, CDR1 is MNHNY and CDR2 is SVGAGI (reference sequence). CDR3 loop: CASSYRRADTGELFF. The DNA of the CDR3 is TGTGCCAGCAGTTACCGACGGGCGGACACCGGGGAGCTGTTTTTT.